The 19 T cell receptor beta chains given below trace back to one sample, sequenced in a study of T cell responses to AZD1222 COVID-19 vaccine. Profiling relied on immunoSEQ multiplex PCR, and the TCRdb table lists in-frame clones only, not all of them. The sample lists about 90,000 clones, approximately 91% occurring once. Material: peripheral blood, obtained on day 0 of AZD1222 vaccination. The receptors stem from an adult in good health.

The genes are TRBV27 and TRBJ2-7, with TRBD1 as a possible D gene (6 bases). The germline gives CDR1 MNHEY, CDR2 SMNVEV (reference sequence). V was clipped by 8 bases and J by 2 bases, with 16 bases between them. The CDR3 length is 14 residues. As DNA, the CDR3 is TGTGCCAGCGGGAATCAGGGGCTCCCCTACGAGCAGTACTTC. It encodes CASGNQGLPYEQYF.

V and J are TRBV28 and TRBJ1-4; tentatively, D is TRBD1 (6 bases). The germline gives CDR1 MDHEN, CDR2 SYDVKM. The CDR3 has 13 residues. The ends were cut back, 2 bases at V and 10 bases at J, with 11 bases in the middle. CDR3 sequence (DNA): TGTGCCAGCAGTTTAAGGGCAGGGGTAAAACTGTTTTTT. Its translation: CASSLRAGVKLFF.

This clone was found a few times. V is TRBV4-1 and J is TRBJ1-5; D is undetermined. This CDR3 is 14 amino acids long. CDR1 is MGHRA, CDR2 YSYEKL, per germline. With 4 bases removed from V and 6 bases from J, the gap between germline ends came to 13 bases. The DNA of the CDR3 is TGCGCCAGCAGCCCCAAAGAAGGGATTCAGCCCCAGCATTTT. As protein: CASSPKEGIQPQHF.

CDR3 sequence reads: CASSLTGGTDTQYF. The CDR3 nucleotides read TGTGCCAGCAGTTTAACAGGGGGCACAGATACGCAGTATTTT. V gene TRBV28 combines with J gene TRBJ2-3; the match to TRBD1 covers 7 bases. J gave up 1 base and V 2 bases, and 0 bases lay outside the gene matches. This CDR3 contains 14 residues. Germline V gene lookup returns CDR1 MDHEN and CDR2 SYDVKM. Looking up the rest from reference TRBV28 and TRBJ2-3 gives the full variable domain: DVKVTQSSRYLVKRTGEKVFLECVQDMDHENMFWYRQDPGLGLRLIYFSYDVKMKEKGDIPEGYSVSREKKERFSLILESASTNQTSMYLCASSLTGGTDTQYFGPGTRLTVL.

The CDR3 reads CASSPPRGGRTYEQYF. CDR3 DNA: TGTGCCAGCAGCCCACCCCGGGGGGGGCGAACCTACGAGCAGTACTTC. The chain couples TRBV7-9 to TRBJ2-7; 8 nucleotides match TRBD2. This CDR3 has 16 residues. V shed 5 bases, J shed 2 bases, and the junction held 11 bases outside the gene matches. CDR1 is SEHNR, CDR2 FQNEAQ, per germline (reference sequence).

The V gene is TRBV24-1, the J gene TRBJ2-5, with TRBD1 as a possible D gene (6 bases). This CDR3 spans 15 amino acids. Per the germline V gene, CDR1 is KGHDR and CDR2 is SFDVKD. V lost 0 bases to trimming and J lost 1 base, with 8 bases between them. CDR3 DNA: TGTGCCACCAGTGATTTGACAGGGCTCCAAGAGACCCAGTACTTC. Protein sequence: CATSDLTGLQETQYF.

The J gene is TRBJ2-5, the V gene TRBV7-9, with D unclear. This CDR3 contains 12 residues. In germline, CDR1 is SEHNR, CDR2 FQNEAQ (reference sequence). Trimming pared 4 bases from V and 5 bases from J, leaving 8 bases between. CDR3 coding DNA: TGTGCCAGCAGCTGGCCTCGGGAGACCCAGTACTTC. It specifies CASSWPRETQYF. The entire variable domain, with the rest obtained from reference TRBV7-9 and TRBJ2-5, is as follows: DTGVSQNPRHKITKRGQNVTFRCDPISEHNRLYWYRQTLGQGPEFLTYFQNEAQLEKSRLLSDRFSAERPKGSFSTLEIQRTEQGDSAMYLCASSWPRETQYFGPGTRLLVL.

The chain carries TRBV28 and TRBJ2-3, with D maybe TRBD2 (5 bases). Germline V gene sequence: CDR1 MDHEN, CDR2 SYDVKM. Trimming pared 4 bases from V and 1 base from J, leaving 12 bases between. This CDR3 comprises 15 residues. The CDR3 DNA follows: TGTGCCAGCAGTTACGAAAGTAGCGGCACAGATACGCAGTATTTT. This sequence encodes CASSYESSGTDTQYF. The full variable domain, rest sourced from reference TRBV28 and TRBJ2-3, is DVKVTQSSRYLVKRTGEKVFLECVQDMDHENMFWYRQDPGLGLRLIYFSYDVKMKEKGDIPEGYSVSREKKERFSLILESASTNQTSMYLCASSYESSGTDTQYFGPGTRLTVL.

V is TRBV24-1 and J is TRBJ1-1; tentatively, D is TRBD1 (5 bases). This CDR3 comprises 22 residues. Germline CDR1 is KGHDR and CDR2 is SFDVKD. The V gene lost 0 bases and the J gene lost 1 base, with 29 bases spanning the gap. In DNA form, the CDR3 reads TGTGCCACCAGTGATTTGCTAGTTGTCAGGGAGAGGGTAGCGGGTGGGAACACTGAAGCTTTCTTT. Amino acid sequence: CATSDLLVVRERVAGGNTEAFF.

The chain joins TRBV6-2 or TRBV6-3 to TRBJ1-1; D gene uncertain. The CDR3 runs to 14 residues. V lost 2 bases and J 2 bases, leaving 9 bases between the germline ends. Germline V lookup: CDR1 MNHEY, CDR2 SVGEGT. The CDR3 DNA sequence: TGTGCCAGCAGTTACCGGCGATACAACACTGAAGCTTTCTTT. As protein: CASSYRRYNTEAFF.

The CDR3 bases are TGTGCCAGCAGCTTAGGTGCAGGTGACTACGAGCAGTACTTC. It yields the protein CASSLGAGDYEQYF. The chain is built from TRBV7-2 and TRBJ2-7; D ambiguous. Trimming removed 1 base from V and 3 bases from J, with 10 bases in between. This CDR3 has 14 residues. Germline values: CDR1 SGHTA, CDR2 FQGNSA.

The chain has TRBV19 and TRBJ1-5, with 9 positions matching TRBD1. This CDR3 has 16 residues. The ends lost 7 bases at V and 5 bases at J; junction bases unmatched: 12. The V gene's germline CDR1 is LNHDA and CDR2 SQIVND (reference sequence). CDR3 loop: CASTPTPDRGYQPQHF. Here the CDR3 DNA reads TGTGCCAGTACCCCAACCCCGGACAGGGGTTATCAGCCCCAGCATTTT.

The chain is built from TRBV5-1 and TRBJ2-3; TRBD1 agrees at 7 bases. This CDR3 comprises 15 residues. Trimming cost V 1 base and J 1 base; bases outside gene matches: 3. Germline V CDR1 and CDR2: SGHRS, YFSETQ. The CDR3 nucleotides read TGCGCCAGCAGCTTGAGGGGGCTGGGCACAGATACGCAGTATTTT. Translating gives CASSLRGLGTDTQYF.

The chain is built from TRBV7-2 and TRBJ2-1, with 14 bases fitting TRBD2. The CDR3 is made up of 14 amino acids. V shed 5 bases, J shed 10 bases, and the junction held 4 bases outside the gene matches. Germline CDR1 reads SGHTA; CDR2 reads FQGNSA. Here the CDR3 DNA reads TGTGCCAGCAGCGCGGGACTAGCGGGAGTGGAGCAGTTCTTC. Translating it yields CASSAGLAGVEQFF.

The chain joins TRBV7-3 to TRBJ2-1; 14 bases are shared with TRBD2. The germline V gene encodes CDR1 SGHTA and CDR2 FQGTGA. This CDR3 is 18 amino acids long. The V and J ends lost 5 bases and 0 bases, in that order; junction bases with no gene match: 6. CDR3 protein: CASSPIGTSGSSYNEQFF. CDR3 bases: TGTGCCAGCAGCCCAATAGGGACTAGCGGGAGCTCCTACAATGAGCAGTTCTTC.

The gene calls are TRBV11-2 and TRBJ1-6; 8 nucleotides match TRBD1. The CDR3 spans 17 residues. Germline CDR1 and CDR2: SGHAT and FQNNGV. With 5 bases clipped from V and 7 bases from J, the junction kept 13 bases outside the gene matches. The CDR3 region is CASSPGQGRALNSPLHF. CDR3 sequence (DNA): TGTGCCAGCAGCCCCGGACAGGGTAGGGCACTAAATTCACCCCTCCACTTT.

This chain links TRBV10-3 with TRBJ2-3; TRBD2 is a possible D gene (6 bases). CDR1 is ENHRY and CDR2 is SYGVKD in the germline V gene. The CDR3 is made up of 17 amino acids. The germline V and J ends were trimmed by 6 bases and 0 bases, with 19 bases remaining between them. CDR3 loop: CAIRGGLRGASTDTQYF. CDR3 sequence (DNA): TGTGCCATCAGGGGGGGTCTTCGGGGAGCTAGCACAGATACGCAGTATTTT.

The chain has TRBV18 and TRBJ1-1; 11 positions agree with TRBD1. The CDR3 contains 16 residues. Germline assignment: CDR1 KGHSH and CDR2 LQKENI. With 4 bases clipped from V and 1 base from J, the junction kept 5 bases outside the gene matches. In nucleotides, the CDR3 is TGTGCCAGCTCACTCGGGACAGGGGGGTGGAACACTGAAGCTTTCTTT. Translated, it gives CASSLGTGGWNTEAFF.

A few counts support this clone. V gene TRBV4-2 combines with J gene TRBJ2-7, with D perhaps matching TRBD2 (5 bases). Germline assignment: CDR1 LGHNA and CDR2 YNFKEQ. V lost 0 bases, J lost 5 bases, and 20 bases lay in between. The CDR3 is 17 residues long. CDR3 coding DNA: TGTGCCAGCAGCCAAGATCTAAGAGGCGGGTCCGAACACGAGCAGTACTTC. Its protein product is CASSQDLRGGSEHEQYF.